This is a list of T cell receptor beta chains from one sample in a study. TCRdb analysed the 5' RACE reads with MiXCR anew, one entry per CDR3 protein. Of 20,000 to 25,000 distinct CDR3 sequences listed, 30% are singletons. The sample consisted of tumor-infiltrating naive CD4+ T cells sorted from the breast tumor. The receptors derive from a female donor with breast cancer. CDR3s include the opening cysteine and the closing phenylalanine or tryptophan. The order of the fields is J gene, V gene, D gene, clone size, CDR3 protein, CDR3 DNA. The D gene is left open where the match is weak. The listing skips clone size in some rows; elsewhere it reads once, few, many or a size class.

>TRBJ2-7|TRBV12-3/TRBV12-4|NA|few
CASSLAERWRGSAYYYEQYF
TGTGCCAGCAGTTTAGCCGAGCGATGGCGGGGCTCCGCGTACTACTACGAGCAGTACTTC
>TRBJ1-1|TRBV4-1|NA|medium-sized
CASSAQGREAFF
TGCGCCAGCAGCGCCCAGGGGAGGGAAGCTTTCTTT
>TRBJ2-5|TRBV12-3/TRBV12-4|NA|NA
CASSLQQGRETQYF
TGTGCCAGCAGTTTGCAACAGGGTAGAGAGACCCAGTACTTC
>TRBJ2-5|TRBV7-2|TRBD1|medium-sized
CASSLAGRGETQYF
TGTGCCAGCAGCCTGGCGGGCAGGGGGGAGACCCAGTACTTC
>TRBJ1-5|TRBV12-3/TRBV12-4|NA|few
CASSQGHLSNQPQHF
TGTGCCAGCAGTCAGGGACACCTTAGCAATCAGCCCCAGCATTTT
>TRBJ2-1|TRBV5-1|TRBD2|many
CASSLTSGLRDNEQFF
TGCGCCAGCAGCTTAACTAGCGGACTGAGGGACAATGAGCAGTTCTTC
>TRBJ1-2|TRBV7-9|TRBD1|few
CASSLTTGMGYTF
TGTGCCAGCAGCTTAACGACAGGGATGGGCTACACCTTC
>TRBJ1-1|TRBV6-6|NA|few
CASSPPPTETEAFF
TGTGCCAGCAGTCCACCCCCGACAGAGACTGAAGCTTTCTTT
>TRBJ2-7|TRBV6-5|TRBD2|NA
CASSYGTSGRWYF
TGTGCCAGCAGTTACGGGACTAGCGGGAGATGGTACTTC
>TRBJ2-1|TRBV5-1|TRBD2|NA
CASSLTSANEQFF
TGCGCCAGCAGCTTAACTAGCGCCAACGAGCAGTTCTTC
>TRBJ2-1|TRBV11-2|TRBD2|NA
CASSPTSEDNEQFF
TGTGCCAGCAGCCCGACTAGCGAGGACAATGAGCAGTTCTTC
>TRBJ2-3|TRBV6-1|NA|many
CASSEGTPDTQYF
TGTGCCAGCAGTGAAGGGACACCCGATACGCAGTATTTT
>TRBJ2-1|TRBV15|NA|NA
CATSGDPELDNEQFF
TGTGCCACCAGCGGAGATCCGGAGCTAGATAATGAGCAGTTCTTC
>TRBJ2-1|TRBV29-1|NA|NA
CSVVGAYGSYNEQFF
TGCAGCGTTGTGGGCGCCTACGGCTCCTACAATGAGCAGTTCTTC
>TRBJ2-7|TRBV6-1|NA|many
CASSVQAGSYEQYF
TGTGCCAGCAGTGTGCAGGCAGGCTCCTACGAGCAGTACTTC
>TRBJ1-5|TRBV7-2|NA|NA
CASSEMARYQPQHF
TGTGCCAGCAGCGAGATGGCGCGTTATCAGCCCCAGCATTTT
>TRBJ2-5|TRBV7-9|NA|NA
CASSLAGAKETQYF
TGTGCCAGCAGCTTAGCGGGGGCGAAAGAGACCCAGTACTTC
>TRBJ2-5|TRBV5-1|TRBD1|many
CASSLERTGLETQYF
TGCGCCAGCAGCTTGGAAAGGACAGGTCTAGAGACCCAGTACTTC
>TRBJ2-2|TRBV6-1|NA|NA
CASSTNGRNTGELFF
TGTGCCAGCAGTACCAACGGGCGCAACACCGGGGAGCTGTTTTTT
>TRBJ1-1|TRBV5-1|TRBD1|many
CASTGQGFFTEAFF
TGCGCCAGCACGGGACAGGGATTCTTCACTGAAGCTTTCTTT
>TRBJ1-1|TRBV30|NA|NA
CAWSVLGRTEAFF
TGTGCCTGGAGTGTATTGGGTCGCACTGAAGCTTTCTTT
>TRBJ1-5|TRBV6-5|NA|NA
CASSPRDQDQPQHF
TGTGCCAGCAGCCCCCGGGACCAGGATCAGCCCCAGCATTTT
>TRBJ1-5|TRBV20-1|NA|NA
CSARDRRTALNSNQPQHF
TGCAGTGCTAGAGATCGCCGGACAGCCCTTAATAGCAATCAGCCCCAGCATTTT
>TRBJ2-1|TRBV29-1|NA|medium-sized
CSARSGGGSYNEQFF
TGCAGCGCGAGGTCGGGCGGTGGCTCCTACAATGAGCAGTTCTTC
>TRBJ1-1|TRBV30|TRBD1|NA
CAWTDEPQGAAEAFF
TGTGCCTGGACCGACGAACCCCAGGGGGCGGCTGAAGCTTTCTTT
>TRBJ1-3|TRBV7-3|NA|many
CASSPGGYSGNTIYF
TGTGCCAGCAGCCCGGGGGGGTACTCTGGAAACACCATATATTTT
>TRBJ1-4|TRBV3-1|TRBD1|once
CASSPRGQYEKLFF
TGTGCCAGCAGTCCCAGGGGGCAATATGAAAAACTGTTTTTT
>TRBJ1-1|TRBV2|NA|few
CASSEAKGHTEAFF
TGTGCCAGCAGTGAAGCGAAGGGGCACACTGAAGCTTTCTTT
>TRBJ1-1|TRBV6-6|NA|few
CASSYLLRAGRTEAFF
TGTGCCAGCAGCTACCTTCTCCGGGCAGGGCGCACTGAAGCTTTCTTT
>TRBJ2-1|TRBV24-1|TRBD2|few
CATGSGLTSGKGNEQFF
TGTGCCACCGGATCAGGGTTAACTAGCGGGAAGGGAAATGAGCAGTTCTTC
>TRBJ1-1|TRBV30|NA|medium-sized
CAWSVTANTEAFF
TGTGCCTGGAGTGTAACCGCGAACACTGAAGCTTTCTTT
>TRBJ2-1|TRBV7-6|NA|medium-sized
CASSLGYNEQFF
TGTGCCAGCAGCTTAGGCTACAATGAGCAGTTCTTC
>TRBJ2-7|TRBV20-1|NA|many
CSARDPAEGSYEQYF
TGCAGTGCTAGAGATCCAGCCGAGGGGTCCTACGAGCAGTACTTC
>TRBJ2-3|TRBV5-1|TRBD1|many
CASSETGDSTDTQYF
TGCGCCAGCAGCGAAACAGGGGACAGCACAGATACGCAGTATTTT
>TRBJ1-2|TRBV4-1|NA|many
CASSQVVDDYGYTF
TGCGCCAGCAGCCAAGTCGTGGACGACTATGGCTACACCTTC
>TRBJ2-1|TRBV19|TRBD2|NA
CASSPLAGLNNEQFF
TGTGCCAGTAGTCCACTAGCGGGACTTAACAATGAGCAGTTCTTC
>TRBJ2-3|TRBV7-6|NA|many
CASRRGPSTDTQYF
TGTGCCAGCAGACGTGGACCGAGCACAGATACGCAGTATTTT
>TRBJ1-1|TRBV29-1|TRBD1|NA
CSARQGLNTEAFF
TGCAGCGCCAGACAGGGCTTGAACACTGAAGCTTTCTTT
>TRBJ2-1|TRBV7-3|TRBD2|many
CASKIAGGYNEQFF
TGTGCCAGCAAGATAGCGGGAGGTTACAATGAGCAGTTCTTC
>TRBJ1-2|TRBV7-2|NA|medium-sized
CASSPYDPRDYGYTF
TGTGCCAGCAGCCCCTACGACCCAAGGGACTATGGCTACACCTTC
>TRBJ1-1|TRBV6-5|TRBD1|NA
CASSFTGQMDTEAFF
TGTGCCAGCAGTTTCACGGGACAGATGGACACTGAAGCTTTCTTT
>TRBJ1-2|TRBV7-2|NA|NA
CASSTSLNSNYGYTF
TGTGCCAGCAGCACATCCCTAAACTCCAACTATGGCTACACCTTC
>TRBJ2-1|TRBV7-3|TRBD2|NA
CASSLKRETGQFF
TGTGCCAGCAGCTTAAAGCGGGAGACAGGGCAGTTCTTC
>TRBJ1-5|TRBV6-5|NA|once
CASRPAGVSNQPQHF
TGTGCCAGCAGGCCAGCCGGGGTTAGCAATCAGCCCCAGCATTTT
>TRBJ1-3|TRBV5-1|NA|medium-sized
CASSLNGAGNTIYF
TGCGCCAGCAGCTTAAACGGGGCTGGAAACACCATATATTTT
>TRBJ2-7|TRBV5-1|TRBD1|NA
CASSLEGTGSYEQYF
TGCGCCAGCAGCTTGGAGGGGACAGGGAGCTACGAGCAGTACTTC
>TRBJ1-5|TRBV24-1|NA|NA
CATSESPGGPNQPQHF
TGTGCCACCAGTGAATCCCCGGGGGGGCCGAATCAGCCCCAGCATTTT
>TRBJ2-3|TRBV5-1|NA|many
CASRAYTDTDTQYF
TGCGCCAGCAGGGCGTACACAGACACAGATACGCAGTATTTT
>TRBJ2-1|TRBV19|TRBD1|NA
CASSPSSPGQGNNEQFF
TGTGCCAGTAGTCCATCCTCACCGGGACAGGGAAACAATGAGCAGTTCTTC
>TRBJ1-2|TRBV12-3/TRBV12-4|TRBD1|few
CASRRDSSSYGYTF
TGTGCCAGCAGACGGGACAGTTCCTCCTATGGCTACACCTTC
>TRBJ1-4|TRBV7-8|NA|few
CASSAPLDPNEKLFF
TGTGCCAGCAGCGCCCCTCTGGACCCTAATGAAAAACTGTTTTTT
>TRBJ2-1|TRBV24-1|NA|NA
CANSDPSCNEQSF
TGTGCCAACAGTGATCCCAGTTGCAATGAGCAGTCCTTC
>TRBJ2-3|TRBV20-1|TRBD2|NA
CSARTGTSGSQYF
TGCAGTGCTAGAACCGGGACTAGCGGGAGCCAGTATTTT
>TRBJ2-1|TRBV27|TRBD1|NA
CASRKTGGEVFYNEQFF
TGTGCCAGCAGGAAAACAGGGGGCGAGGTATTCTACAATGAGCAGTTCTTC
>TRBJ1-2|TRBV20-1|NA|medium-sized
CSASDPGGYLNGGYTF
TGCAGTGCTAGCGATCCAGGAGGATACCTTAACGGGGGCTACACCTTC